This T cell receptor beta chain was profiled in a study of shared clonotypes between healthy human individuals. Repertoires were generated with immunoSEQ multiplex PCR, while TCRdb's copy carries only in-frame clones and drops some. Of 450,000 to 550,000 clones listed, around 79% are singletons. Germline CDR1 reads SGHTA; CDR2 reads FQGTGA. After removal of 5 bases from V and 9 bases from J, the junction contained 11 bases not matched to a gene. The CDR3 extends over 15 amino acids. The TCR was taken from a woman between 40 and 55 years old in good health. Some clones in this sample may be carry-over from other donors' samples. The chain combines TRBV7-3 with TRBJ2-1, with TRBD2 matching over 9 bases. Sequenced: PBMCs. This CDR3 is CASSPEREREAEQFF. CDR3 in DNA: TGTGCCAGCAGCCCCGAGCGGGAGCGGGAGGCTGAGCAGTTCTTC.